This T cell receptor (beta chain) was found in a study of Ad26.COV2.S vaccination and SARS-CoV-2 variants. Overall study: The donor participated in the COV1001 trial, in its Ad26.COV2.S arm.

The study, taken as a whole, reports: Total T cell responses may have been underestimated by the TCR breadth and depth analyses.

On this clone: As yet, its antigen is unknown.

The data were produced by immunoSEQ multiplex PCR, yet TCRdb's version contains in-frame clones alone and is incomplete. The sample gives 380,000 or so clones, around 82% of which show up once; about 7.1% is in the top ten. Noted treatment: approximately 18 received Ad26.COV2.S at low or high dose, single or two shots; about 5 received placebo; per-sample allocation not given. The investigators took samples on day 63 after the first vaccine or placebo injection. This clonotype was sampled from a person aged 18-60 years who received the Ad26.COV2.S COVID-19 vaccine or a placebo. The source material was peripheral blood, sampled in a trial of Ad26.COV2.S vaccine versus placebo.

This CDR3 reads CASSLGATGYTF. CDR3 DNA: TGCGCCAGCAGCTTGGGCGCTACGGGCTACACCTTC. The chain links TRBV5-1 to TRBJ1-2; D call uncertain. Germline values: CDR1 SGHRS, CDR2 YFSETQ. CDR3 length: 12 amino acids. V was trimmed by 0 bases and J by 8 bases, leaving 8 bases between them.